This T cell receptor beta chain was sequenced during a study of T cell changes during pregnancy in multiple sclerosis. TCRdb's table, derived via immunoSEQ multiplex PCR, lists solely in-frame clones and lacks some. Of 83,000 or so clones detected, nearly 95% appear once; the ten largest clones hold roughly 1.7%. CDR1 MDHEN and CDR2 SYDVKM come from the germline V gene. J gave up 8 bases and V 3 bases, and 13 bases lay outside the gene matches. The CDR3 consists of 16 residues. The sequence came from a female donor in good health, enrolled as a control in a pregnancy study. This sequence joins TRBV28 and TRBJ2-4; 7 bases agree with TRBD2. Sequencing used peripheral blood, obtained after pregnancy. In DNA form, the CDR3 reads TGTGCCAGCAGTTTGGGTGGAAGCGGGAAGGAAGACATTCAGTACTTC. It is translated as CASSLGGSGKEDIQYF.